One and the same sample provided the 2 T cell receptor beta chains below, sequenced in a study of T cells in Graves' hyperthyroidism and ophthalmopathy (dated by TCRdb to between 2018 and 2021). Library prep was done by multiplex PCR. These reads were obtained on an Illumina HiSeq 2000. The TCR beta CDR3 regions were amplified from RNA transcripts. The first round of RT-PCR for the TCR CDR3 was performed with the HTBI primer set and the Qiagen OneStep RT-PCR kit. TCRdb ran its own pipeline on the public reads, namely fastp trimming at Q25 and MiXCR clone calling, and kept in-frame beta chains. Rows with a matching CDR3 protein are joined into one entry that keeps the most common DNA and genes. This sample gives approximately 620,000 distinct CDR3 sequences in total; approximately 15% of them show up just once. The ten largest clonotypes hold 2.5% to 4% of the sample. Source material: blood. Source of these receptors: a woman between 40 and 50 years old with Graves' ophthalmopathy.

This clonotype was seen only a few times. DNA of the CDR3: TGCGCCAGCAAAGAGATTAACACTGAAGCTTTCTTT. Translated: CASKEINTEAFF. V and J are TRBV5-1 and TRBJ1-1; D remains ambiguous. This CDR3 has 12 amino acids. V was clipped by 6 bases and J by 2 bases, with 8 bases between them. Looked up from germline, CDR1 is SGHRS and CDR2 is YFSETQ.

This clonotype showed up many times. This chain joins TRBV12-3 or TRBV12-4 and TRBJ1-2, with TRBD1 as a possible D gene (5 bases). V shed 5 bases and J shed 9 bases, with 13 bases lying between them. CDR3 length: 12 residues. CDR3 loop: CASSPGGGSYTF. CDR3 coding DNA: TGTGCCAGCAGTCCCGGGGGGGGGAGCTACACCTTC.